The 8 T cell receptor beta chains below come from one sample, sequenced in a study of radiation and T cells in renal cell carcinoma. As to time point: blood 2 weeks post-SBRT. Treatment defined: 15 Gy SBRT to primary tumor, nephrectomy 4 weeks later. The method was immunoSEQ multiplex PCR; TCRdb's version includes in-frame clones alone and lacks a portion of them. This sample yields roughly 130,000 clones, of which over 75% are seen a single time; under 2.5% belongs to the top ten. The sample was blood, taken from a patient whose treatment included radiotherapy and nephrectomy. All receptors come from a woman aged 55-70 years with renal cell carcinoma.

The chain carries TRBV28 and TRBJ1-2; 7 bases are shared with TRBD1. Per the germline V gene, CDR1 is MDHEN and CDR2 is SYDVKM. The trim removed 3 bases at V and 2 bases at J, leaving 9 bases unmatched. CDR3 size: 16 residues. Here the CDR3 reads CASSFGGQEGNYGYTF. The CDR3 DNA sequence: TGTGCCAGCAGTTTTGGTGGACAGGAGGGAAACTATGGCTACACCTTC.

The chain joins TRBV4-1 to TRBJ1-4; D uncertain. The CDR3 is 16 amino acids. Trimming left V 0 bases short and J 5 bases short, with 13 bases between. From germline, CDR1 is MGHRA and CDR2 YSYEKL. CDR3 protein: CASSQERTARNEKLFF. The CDR3 DNA sequence: TGCGCCAGCAGCCAAGAACGGACGGCAAGAAATGAAAAACTGTTTTTT.

The chain combines TRBV7-2 with TRBJ2-3; perhaps TRBD2 as D (6 bases). The ends were cut back, 1 base at V and 3 bases at J, with 14 bases in the middle. The CDR3 is 16 residues long. Germline CDR1 is SGHTA and CDR2 is FQGNSA. DNA for the CDR3: TGTGCCAGCAGCTTAGTGTGGACTGGGGGGACAGATACGCAGTATTTT. It is translated as CASSLVWTGGTDTQYF.

The CDR3 protein is CASSPGGANYGYTF. DNA of the CDR3: TGTGCCAGCAGCCCAGGGGGAGCTAACTATGGCTACACCTTC. The chain couples TRBV9 to TRBJ1-2, with 7 positions matching TRBD1. The germline V gene has CDR1 SGDLS and CDR2 YYNGEE. With 4 bases clipped from V and 0 bases from J, the junction kept 3 bases outside the gene matches. There are 14 residues in the CDR3.

V is TRBV5-1 and J is TRBJ2-2; 9 nucleotides match TRBD2. Germline CDR1 reads SGHRS; CDR2 reads YFSETQ. V shed 2 bases and J 5 bases; nucleotides not matched to a gene: 7. The CDR3 has 16 amino acids. CDR3 DNA sequence: TGCGCCAGCAGCTTTGAGACTAGCGGAGGGACCGGGGAGCTGTTTTTT. Translated: CASSFETSGGTGELFF. Complete variable domain (other parts from reference TRBV5-1 and TRBJ2-2): KAGVTQTPRYLIKTRGQQVTLSCSPISGHRSVSWYQQTPGQGLQFLFEYFSETQRNKGNFPGRFSGRQFSNSRSEMNVSTLELGDSALYLCASSFETSGGTGELFFGEGSRLTVL.

This clone was detected only a few times. The chain has TRBV7-9 and TRBJ2-7; 10 bases fit TRBD1. This CDR3 has 14 residues. CDR1 is SEHNR, CDR2 FQNEAQ, per germline (reference sequence). V dropped 7 bases and J dropped 5; count of bases not matched to a gene: 8. The CDR3 nucleotides read TGTGCCAGCACCCCCGGGACAGGGGTAGACGAGCAGTACTTC. This gives the protein CASTPGTGVDEQYF.

The rearrangement links TRBV19 to TRBJ2-5; D perhaps matches TRBD1 (5 bases). Between the trimmed V and J ends, which lost 5 bases and 4 bases, there was a span of 20 bases. CDR1 and CDR2 from the germline V gene are LNHDA and SQIVND (reference sequence). The CDR3 totals 16 residues. The CDR3 spells CASSPTLDQGGETQYF. CDR3 DNA sequence: TGTGCCAGTAGTCCCACCCTCGACCAGGGTGGAGAGACCCAGTACTTC.

The chain uses TRBV10-3 and TRBJ2-1; 9 nucleotides line up with TRBD1. Losses at the gene ends were 4 bases for V and 5 bases for J; bases not matched to a gene: 9. CDR1 is ENHRY, CDR2 SYGVKD, per germline. The CDR3 runs 16 residues. This chain's CDR3 is CAISVLPGQGNNEQFF. The CDR3 DNA reads as TGTGCCATCAGTGTTTTACCGGGACAGGGCAACAATGAGCAGTTCTTC.